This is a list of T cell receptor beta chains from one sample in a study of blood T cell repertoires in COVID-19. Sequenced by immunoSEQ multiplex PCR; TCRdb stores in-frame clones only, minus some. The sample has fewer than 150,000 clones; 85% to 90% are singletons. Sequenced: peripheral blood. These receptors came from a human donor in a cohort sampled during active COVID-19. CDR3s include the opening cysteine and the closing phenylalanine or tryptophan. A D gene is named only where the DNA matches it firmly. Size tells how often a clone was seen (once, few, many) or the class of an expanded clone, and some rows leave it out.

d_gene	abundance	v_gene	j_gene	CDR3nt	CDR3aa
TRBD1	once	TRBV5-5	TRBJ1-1	TGTGCCAGCATCCGACAGGGACCTATGAACACTGAAGCTTTCTTT	CASIRQGPMNTEAFF
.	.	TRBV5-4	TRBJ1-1	TGTGCCAGCAGCCTGAGCTTAACGACGGGCACTGAAGCTTTCTTT	CASSLSLTTGTEAFF
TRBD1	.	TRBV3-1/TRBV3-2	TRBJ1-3	TGTGCCAGCAGCCAAGGGGCAGGGGGCATCTCTGGAAACACCATATATTTT	CASSQGAGGISGNTIYF
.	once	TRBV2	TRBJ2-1	TGTGCCAGCAGTGAACAGTTGTTCTCCTACAATGAGCAGTTCTTC	CASSEQLFSYNEQFF
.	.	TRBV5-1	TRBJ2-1	TGCGCCAGCAGCTATGTGGCGGGCGGGGAGTTCTTC	CASSYVAGGEFF
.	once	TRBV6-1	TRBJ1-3	TGTGCCAGCAGTGAGACGGACAGCTCTGGAAACACCATATATTTT	CASSETDSSGNTIYF
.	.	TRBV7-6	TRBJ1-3	TGTGCCAGCAGCTTAGCGGCCGGGGGGACTGGAAACACCATATATTTT	CASSLAAGGTGNTIYF
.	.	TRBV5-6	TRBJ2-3	TGTGCCAGCCGGGGGTTATTAGCGGCTAACAGGGATACGCAGTATTTT	CASRGLLAANRDTQYF
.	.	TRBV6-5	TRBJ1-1	TGTGCCAGCATTGGACAGATGAACACTGAAGCTTTCTTT	CASIGQMNTEAFF
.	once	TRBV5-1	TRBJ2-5	TGCGCCAGCAGCTTTCAGGGGGGTCACGGTACCGGGGAGACCCAGTACTTC	CASSFQGGHGTGETQYF
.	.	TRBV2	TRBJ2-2	TGTGCCAGCAGTGTGGGGGGACCCGGGGAGCTGTTTTTT	CASSVGGPGELFF
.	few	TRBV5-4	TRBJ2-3	TGTGCCAGCAGTCCAGAGGATCGGACAGATACGCAGTATTTT	CASSPEDRTDTQYF
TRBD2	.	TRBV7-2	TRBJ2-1	TGTGCCAGCAGCTTAGCGTCGGGACTAGCGGGGTCGGCTAATGAGCAGTTCTTC	CASSLASGLAGSANEQFF
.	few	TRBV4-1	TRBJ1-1	TGCGCCAGCAGCCAGGAGGGGAAGAACACTGAAGCTTTCTTT	CASSQEGKNTEAFF
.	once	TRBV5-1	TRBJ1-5	TGCGCCAGCAGACCGGACACATCTCCGAATCAGCCCCAGCATTTT	CASRPDTSPNQPQHF
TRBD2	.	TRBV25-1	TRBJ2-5	TGTGCCAGCAGTGAACCGGGACTAGCGGGTGGGACCCAGTACTTC	CASSEPGLAGGTQYF
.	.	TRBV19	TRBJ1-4	TGTGCCAGTAGTTCTCTCTTCCGGGGAAAACTGTTTTTT	CASSSLFRGKLFF
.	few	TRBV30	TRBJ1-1	TGTGCCTGGAGTGCAGGACAGTTGAACACTGAAGCTTTCTTT	CAWSAGQLNTEAFF
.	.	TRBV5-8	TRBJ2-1	TGTGCCAGCAGCTTGGGGGGGCCGAGCTCCTACAATGAGCAGTTCTTC	CASSLGGPSSYNEQFF
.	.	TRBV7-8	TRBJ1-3	TGTGCCAGCAGCTCCCGACAGGAGAACACCATATATTTT	CASSSRQENTIYF
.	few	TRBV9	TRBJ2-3	TGTGCCAGCAACATACTAGGAGTTAGCACAGATACGCAGTATTTT	CASNILGVSTDTQYF
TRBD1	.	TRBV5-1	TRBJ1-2	TGCGCCAGCAGCAATTCAGGGACAGGGGGCCCTGGGGGCTACACCTTC	CASSNSGTGGPGGYTF
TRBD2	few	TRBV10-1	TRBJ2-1	TGCGCCAGCAGTGAGTACCTAGCGGGAGGGGACAATGAGCAGTTCTTC	CASSEYLAGGDNEQFF
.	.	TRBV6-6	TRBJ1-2	TGTGCCAGCAGTTACTTTTCCGGGAACTATGGCTACACCTTC	CASSYFSGNYGYTF
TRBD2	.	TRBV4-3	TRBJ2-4	TGCGCCAGCAGCCAAAATAGCGGGAGTGGAAACATTCAGTACTTC	CASSQNSGSGNIQYF